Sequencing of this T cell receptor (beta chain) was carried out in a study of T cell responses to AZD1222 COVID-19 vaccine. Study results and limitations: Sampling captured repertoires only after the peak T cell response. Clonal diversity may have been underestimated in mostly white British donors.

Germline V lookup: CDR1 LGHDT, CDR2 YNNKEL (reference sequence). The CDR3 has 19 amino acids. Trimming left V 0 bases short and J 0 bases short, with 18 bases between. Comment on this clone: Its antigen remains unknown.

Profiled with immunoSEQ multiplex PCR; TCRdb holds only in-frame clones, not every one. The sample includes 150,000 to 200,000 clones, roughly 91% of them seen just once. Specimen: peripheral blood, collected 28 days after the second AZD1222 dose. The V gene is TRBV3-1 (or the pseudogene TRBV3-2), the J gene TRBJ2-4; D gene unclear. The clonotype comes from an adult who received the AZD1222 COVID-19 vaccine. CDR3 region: CASSQDLVPNFVAKNIQYF. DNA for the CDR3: TGTGCCAGCAGCCAAGATCTTGTACCCAATTTTGTAGCCAAAAACATTCAGTACTTC.